This passage covers 16 T cell receptor beta chains from one sample sequenced in a study of cytomegalovirus exposure and HLA in healthy donors. It was with 60 Vbeta and 13 Jbeta primers that the PCR ran. Profiled with immunoSEQ multiplex PCR; TCRdb holds only in-frame clones, not every one. Here the sample spans roughly 190,000 clones, around 75% being singletons. The sample taken for sequencing was PBMCs. The receptors originated from a woman aged 45-65 years in good health and CMV-seronegative.

This clone was detected a few times. The rearrangement joins TRBV6-7 to TRBJ2-3; 8 bases match TRBD2. TRBV6-7 counts as an open reading frame of uncertain function. This CDR3 has 16 amino acids. J lost 2 bases, V lost 2 bases, and 6 bases had no gene match. The CDR3 is CASSYAGTRHTDTQYF. The DNA of the CDR3 is TGTGCCAGCAGTTACGCCGGGACTAGGCACACAGATACGCAGTATTTT.

This clone is a singleton in its sample. V usage is TRBV7-2 and J usage is TRBJ2-1; possible D gene TRBD1, 8 bases. The V gene's germline CDR1 is SGHTA and CDR2 FQGNSA. CDR3 length: 16 amino acids. Trimming removed 5 bases from V and 3 bases from J, with 17 bases in between. The CDR3 loop is CASSQGASGYYNEQFF. CDR3 DNA sequence: TGTGCCAGCAGCCAGGGGGCTAGCGGATACTACAATGAGCAGTTCTTC.

The chain joins TRBV6-4 to TRBJ1-6, with unresolved D. CDR1 MRHNA and CDR2 SNTAGT come from the germline V gene. This CDR3 is built from 13 residues. V dropped 3 bases and J dropped 6 bases, with 6 bases sitting between them. The CDR3 protein is CASSELSNSPLHF. CDR3 DNA sequence: TGTGCCAGCAGTGAACTGAGTAATTCACCCCTCCACTTT.

The chain joins TRBV4-3 to TRBJ1-2, with 9 positions matching TRBD1. Germline loops: CDR1 LGHNA, CDR2 YSLEER. The CDR3 runs to 15 residues. With 0 bases clipped from V and 10 bases from J, the junction kept 9 bases outside the gene matches. CDR3 region: CASSQDQGQGTDYTF. CDR3 nucleotide sequence: TGCGCCAGCAGCCAAGATCAGGGACAGGGCACCGACTACACCTTC.

This clone was counted a few times. V gene TRBV4-1 combines with J gene TRBJ1-6, with TRBD1 identical over 7 bases. The CDR3 loop spans 14 amino acids. Germline CDR1 reads MGHRA; CDR2 reads YSYEKL. V trimming: 2 bases; J trimming: 6 bases; junction bases outside the gene matches: 1. The DNA of the CDR3 is TGCGCCAGCAGCCAATGGGACAGTAATTCACCCCTCCACTTT. Protein product: CASSQWDSNSPLHF.

The chain employs TRBV5-6 and TRBJ2-7, with 12 bases aligning to TRBD2. V lost 2 bases and J lost 5; bases outside the gene matches: 8. The CDR3 extends over 16 amino acids. Germline lookup yields CDR1 SGHDT and CDR2 YYEEEE. This chain's CDR3 is CASSLRTSGTVHEQYF. As DNA, the CDR3 is TGTGCCAGCAGCTTACGGACTAGCGGGACCGTCCACGAGCAGTACTTC. The full variable domain, with the rest looked up from reference TRBV5-6 and TRBJ2-7, is DAGVTQSPTHLIKTRGQQVTLRCSPKSGHDTVSWYQQALGQGPQFIFQYYEEEERQRGNFPDRFSGHQFPNYSSELNVNALLLGDSALYLCASSLRTSGTVHEQYFGPGTRLTVT.

This clone was detected only once. The V gene is TRBV4-1, the J gene TRBJ2-1, with D maybe TRBD2 (6 bases). Germline CDR1 is MGHRA and CDR2 is YSYEKL. The CDR3 runs 15 residues. Trimming left V 2 bases short and J 4 bases short, with 12 bases between. CDR3 loop: CASSQPTSRYNEQFF. The CDR3 nucleotides read TGCGCCAGCAGCCAACCCACTAGCCGGTACAATGAGCAGTTCTTC.

Details on this clone: At the DNA level, this CDR3 is encoded by other sequences in the same sample as well. The chain joins TRBV10-3 to TRBJ1-1; TRBD1 matches 11 bases. J lost 3 bases, V lost 6 bases, and 0 bases had no gene match. This CDR3 region has 13 residues. Germline V lookup: CDR1 ENHRY, CDR2 SYGVKD. CDR3 nucleotide sequence: TGTGCCATCAGGGACAGGGGGCACACTGAAGCTTTCTTT. It encodes CAIRDRGHTEAFF.

The chain carries TRBV7-9 and TRBJ2-7; 10 bases are shared with TRBD1. The CDR3 covers 14 residues. Germline V gene lookup returns CDR1 SEHNR and CDR2 FQNEAQ (reference sequence). The J segment lost 6 bases and the V segment lost 7 bases, leaving 9 bases of the junction unmatched. The CDR3 nucleotides read TGTGCCAGCACAGTACTGACAGGGGGCTCCGAGCAGTACTTC. Translating it yields CASTVLTGGSEQYF.

The CDR3 loop reads CASSIDQGDTEAFF. Written as DNA, the CDR3 is TGTGCCAGTAGTATAGATCAGGGGGACACTGAAGCTTTCTTT. The chain links TRBV19 to TRBJ1-1; 7 bases line up with TRBD1. Trimming cost V 0 bases and J 3 bases; bases outside gene matches: 1. CDR1 and CDR2 (germline): LNHDA, SQIVND (reference sequence). CDR3 length equals 14 residues.

The chain recombines TRBV4-1 with TRBJ2-1; 10 bases fit TRBD2. Germline V gene sequence: CDR1 MGHRA, CDR2 YSYEKL. J was trimmed by 10 bases and V by 2 bases; bases with no gene match: 11. This CDR3 contains 16 residues. Here the CDR3 reads CASSQRSLAGAGEQFF. For the CDR3, the DNA is TGCGCCAGCAGCCAAAGGAGTCTAGCGGGAGCGGGAGAGCAGTTCTTC.

CDR3 region: CASSDGQGYHPPSYNSPLHF. The DNA for the CDR3 is TGTGCCAGCAGTGATGGACAGGGTTACCACCCGCCCTCCTATAATTCACCCCTCCACTTT. The V gene is TRBV2, the J gene TRBJ1-6, with 8 bases matching TRBD1. J was trimmed by 0 bases and V by 3 bases; bases with no gene match: 13. Germline V gene lookup returns CDR1 SNHLY and CDR2 FYNNEI. CDR3 length: 20 residues.

The chain carries TRBV18 and TRBJ2-7, with D unresolved. Germline V gene lookup returns CDR1 KGHSH and CDR2 LQKENI. This CDR3 contains 12 residues. V was shortened by 3 bases and J by 5 bases, with 8 bases between the two germline ends. CDR3 coding DNA: TGTGCCAGCTCACCGAGGTCGAACGAGCAGTACTTC. Its translation: CASSPRSNEQYF. The whole variable domain, remainder taken from reference TRBV18 and TRBJ2-7, is NAGVMQNPRHLVRRRGQEARLRCSPMKGHSHVYWYRQLPEEGLKFMVYLQKENIIDESGMPKERFSAEFPKEGPSILRIQQVVRGDSAAYFCASSPRSNEQYFGPGTRLTVT.

The chain recombines TRBV19 with TRBJ2-5, with a tentative D call TRBD2 (7 bases). Germline CDR1 LNHDA, CDR2 SQIVND (reference sequence). The length of the CDR3 is 16 residues. V was clipped by 7 bases and J by 2 bases, with 20 bases between them. CDR3 sequence: CASKGGALGGQETQYF. In DNA form, the CDR3 reads TGTGCCAGTAAGGGGGGGGCCCTCGGGGGTCAAGAGACCCAGTACTTC.

The J gene is TRBJ1-2, the V gene TRBV27; possibly TRBD1 for D (5 bases). Germline V CDR1 and CDR2: MNHEY, SMNVEV (reference sequence). This CDR3 is built from 17 residues. V shed 3 bases and J shed 3 bases, with 20 bases lying between them. CDR3: CASSLGLLPGGDYGYTF. Here the CDR3 DNA reads TGTGCCAGCAGTTTGGGATTACTGCCCGGGGGTGACTATGGCTACACCTTC.

The chain uses TRBV11-2 and TRBJ1-1; D is perhaps TRBD1 (6 bases). The V end was cut by 1 base, the J end by 5 bases, with 17 bases between. The CDR3 is 16 amino acids. Per germline, CDR1 SGHAT and CDR2 FQNNGV. The CDR3 DNA is TGTGCCAGCAGCTTAGGCGACGGGGGGCGGTTTACTGAAGCTTTCTTT. Protein sequence: CASSLGDGGRFTEAFF.